The clone carrying this TCR beta chain was seen a handful of times. The antigen is unknown. Both 60 Vbeta primers and 13 Jbeta primers went into the PCR. TCRdb's copy holds only in-frame clones and misses some; the assay was immunoSEQ multiplex PCR. The sample includes over 70,000 clones, less than 75% of them seen just once. This entry is derived from a study of cytomegalovirus exposure and HLA in healthy donors. Whole-study findings and limits: Across all donors, roughly uniform sequencing depth was an assumption of the presence/absence analyses. Follow-up analysis found HLA locus-dependent TCR association rates, highest for DRB1 and lowest for HLA-C. In a later analysis, productive TCRs from donors in an Asian-associated ancestry cluster reportedly carried fewer N-insertions than the cohort mean.

The CDR3 length is 15 residues. V was clipped by 1 base and J by 12 bases, with 19 bases between them. Germline loops: CDR1 SGHDN, CDR2 FVKESK. The V and J genes are TRBV14 and TRBJ2-1; tentative D call: TRBD2 (6 bases). This receptor was taken from a man younger than 45 in good health and CMV-seronegative. Sequenced input: PBMCs. CDR3 sequence reads: CASSQVPALARRQFF. CDR3 DNA: TGTGCCAGCAGCCAAGTGCCCGCACTAGCAAGGCGGCAGTTCTTC.